This entry is about one TCR beta chain. Its antigen is still unknown. The sample belongs to a study of shared clonotypes between healthy human individuals. At the level of the study: Those who served as donors were two women and a few men between the ages of 18 and 49. Overall study findings and caveats: When naive CD4 clonotypes were compared across several donors, about 4.9% were shared. Larger estimated richness was generally recorded for naive subsets relative to memory subsets.

For sorted subsets, roughly 200 ng DNA per replicate equaled tens of thousands of T cell genomes. Assay: immunoSEQ multiplex PCR; the TCRdb copy retains only in-frame clones and omits some. This table has 800,000 to 950,000 clones, approximately 97% appearing once. Trimming removed 5 bases from V and 5 bases from J, with 6 bases in between. The germline V gene has CDR1 SGHVS and CDR2 FNYEAQ. CDR3 length: 12 amino acids. Terminally differentiated effector memory CD45RA+ cells were excluded by CCR7 positive selection of CD45RO-negative cells. The sequence derives from a man in his thirties or forties in good health. Sequences were obtained from naive CD8+ T cells sorted from blood. The genes are TRBV7-6 and TRBJ2-2; D unresolved. Written as DNA, the CDR3 is TGTGCCAGCAGCGCTCTGACCGGGGAGCTGTTTTTT. Translated: CASSALTGELFF.